The TCR beta chain under discussion was sequenced for a study of response to subunit inactivated influenza vaccine. The CDR3 has 14 amino acids. Trimming took off 6 bases at V and 5 bases at J, with 16 bases between the two ends. Per germline, CDR1 SNHLY and CDR2 FYNNEI. TCRdb fed the RT-PCR reads into MiXCR, producing one record per CDR3 protein. The table has roughly 650,000 distinct CDR3 sequences, around a sixth seen once. The sequencing used PBMCs from blood, collected 11 to 12 days after vaccination. V gene TRBV2 combines with J gene TRBJ2-5, with D tentatively TRBD1 (6 bases). The TCR sequence derives from a man in his fifties or sixties who received an inactivated influenza vaccine. Here the CDR3 reads CASRGTYDLETQYF. The CDR3 DNA is TGTGCCAGCAGAGGGACATACGATCTCGAGACCCAGTACTTC.